One and the same sample provided the 5 T cell receptor beta chains below, sequenced in a study of cytomegalovirus exposure and HLA in healthy donors. The PCR contained 60 Vbeta and 13 Jbeta primers. The table came from immunoSEQ multiplex PCR; TCRdb's copy has only in-frame clones and leaves some out. The table shows more than 90,000 clones, with roughly three quarters occurring only once. Material for sequencing was PBMCs. The source is a man aged 35 to 55 in good health and CMV-seronegative.

The V and J genes are TRBV19 and TRBJ2-5; 7 nucleotides match TRBD1. This CDR3 comprises 15 residues. The V gene's germline CDR1 is LNHDA and CDR2 SQIVND (reference sequence). Trimming took 3 bases from V and 4 from J; bases not matched to a gene: 8. The CDR3 region is CASSMGTGARETQYF. In DNA form, the CDR3 reads TGTGCCAGTAGTATGGGAACAGGGGCAAGAGAGACCCAGTACTTC.

V and J are TRBV4-1 and TRBJ2-3; 8 bases map to TRBD1. Germline trimming cut 1 base from V and 4 bases from J; bases unmatched to any gene: 4. The CDR3 is 15 amino acids. Germline V CDR1 and CDR2: MGHRA, YSYEKL. CDR3 protein: CASSQASGGPDTQYF. CDR3 coding DNA: TGCGCCAGCAGCCAAGCTTCAGGGGGCCCAGATACGCAGTATTTT.

The CDR3 region has the DNA TGTGCCAGTGTGGGGCTAGCGGGGGGTTCTAATACGCAGTATTTT. This translates into CASVGLAGGSNTQYF. V is TRBV19 and J is TRBJ2-3, with TRBD2 identical over 11 bases. The CDR3 covers 15 residues. V shed 8 bases and J 7 bases; nucleotides not matched to a gene: 11. CDR1 LNHDA and CDR2 SQIVND come from the germline V gene (reference sequence).

This sequence joins TRBV5-1 and TRBJ1-6; unclear D gene. Germline CDR1 SGHRS, CDR2 YFSETQ. The CDR3 has 18 amino acids. V was clipped by 4 bases and J by 5 bases, with 22 bases between them. The CDR3 protein is CASSPTPTLRVHNSPLHF. The DNA of the CDR3 is TGCGCCAGCAGCCCCACCCCGACTTTGAGAGTGCATAATTCACCCCTCCACTTT. The full variable domain, rest sourced from reference TRBV5-1 and TRBJ1-6, is KAGVTQTPRYLIKTRGQQVTLSCSPISGHRSVSWYQQTPGQGLQFLFEYFSETQRNKGNFPGRFSGRQFSNSRSEMNVSTLELGDSALYLCASSPTPTLRVHNSPLHFGNGTRLTVT.

J is TRBJ1-2 and V is TRBV27, with a possible D match to TRBD1 (5 bases). Germline V CDR1 and CDR2: MNHEY, SMNVEV (reference sequence). V was pared by 5 bases and J by 0 bases, with 10 bases between. The CDR3 consists of 14 residues. CDR3 residues: CASSPGNTNYGYTF. The CDR3 DNA reads TGTGCCAGCAGTCCAGGGAATACTAACTATGGCTACACCTTC.